This T cell receptor beta chain is drawn from a study of blood T cell repertoires in COVID-19. The CDR3 is made up of 14 amino acids. V lost 9 bases, J lost 2 bases, and 5 bases stayed unmatched. CDR1 is ENHRY and CDR2 is SYGVKD in the germline V gene. In the original workflow: It was from reference gene primer amplification that nucleated cell counts were estimated. Clones were sequenced by immunoSEQ multiplex PCR, and TCRdb holds only the in-frame ones, with some missing. The DNA gave D and trimming, while V, J and clone size come from that table. The table lists 130,000 or so clones, over 60% of them singletons.

The sequence came from a woman in her sixties or seventies with acute or convalescent COVID-19. The sample consisted of peripheral blood. V gene TRBV10-3 combines with J gene TRBJ2-3, with 10 bases lining up with TRBD2. The CDR3 region is CAIRTSGNTDTQYF. The CDR3 nucleotides are TGTGCCATAAGGACTAGCGGAAACACAGATACGCAGTATTTT.